This TCR beta chain was captured by sequencing in a study of T cells in Graves' hyperthyroidism and ophthalmopathy. Study-wide context: Peripheral blood specimens were obtained at initial diagnosis, prior to any treatment.

Lactation, pregnancy, other autoimmune disease or uncontrolled infection led to exclusion of patients. In germline, CDR1 is SEHNR, CDR2 FQNEAQ (reference sequence). V dropped 5 bases and J dropped 2 bases, with 16 bases sitting between them. The CDR3 has 15 amino acids. This clonotype was observed at least ten times. Its matching antigen is unknown. Broader study findings: Ophthalmopathy was distinguished from stable hyperthyroidism by 13 V-J signatures. Appearing also in blood were most of the thyroid clonotypes expanded above 0.001.

There were TCR beta CDR3 regions amplified from RNA transcripts. HTBI primers were used for first-round RT-PCR of the TCR CDR3. TCRdb re-derived calls from the multiplex PCR reads in MiXCR, one entry per CDR3 protein. The top ten clones hold roughly 30% of a sample with hundreds of thousands of distinct CDR3 sequences, 30% to 40% of them seen once. This chain joins TRBV7-9 and TRBJ2-7; tentatively, D is TRBD1 or TRBD2 (5 bases each). Material: blood. The receptor comes from a woman between 40 and 50 years old with Graves' hyperthyroidism. In DNA form, the CDR3 reads TGTGCCAGCAGCCAAACCGGGACGGCCCCCTACGAGCAGTACTTC. It translates to CASSQTGTAPYEQYF.